This T cell receptor beta chain was captured by sequencing in a study of control samples from healthy donors and cancer patients. The CDR3 extends over 11 amino acids. V was clipped by 5 bases and J by 5 bases, with 4 bases between them. Germline-derived CDR1 and CDR2 are LNHNV and YYDKDF (reference sequence). This clone was seen only a few times. The protocol was immunoSEQ multiplex PCR, while the TCRdb copy is restricted to in-frame clones and leaves out a portion. Among about 120,000 clones listed, 88% were seen once. The V call is TRBV15, the J call TRBJ2-1; D call uncertain. Material: blood. This receptor was identified in a man in his forties in good health. CDR3 region: CATSLNNEQFF. In nucleotides, the CDR3 is TGTGCCACCAGCCTTAACAATGAGCAGTTCTTC.